The 16 T cell receptor beta chains below come from one sample, sequenced in a study of T cell clonotyping in hematopoietic cell transplantation. The time point is: recipient sample about 28 days before transplant, after cytoreduction. TCRdb keeps only in-frame clones here, not all; method: immunoSEQ multiplex PCR. The sample holds some 30,000 clones, 85% to 95% seen once. Sequencing used peripheral blood mononuclear cells, obtained before stem cell transplant. The receptors stem from a man aged 45-65 years with acute myeloid leukemia. Some clones in this sample may be carry-over from other donors' samples.

The V call is TRBV5-4, the J call TRBJ2-7; a weak D match, TRBD1 (6 bases). Trimming removed 3 bases from V and 10 bases from J, with 20 bases in between. CDR3 length equals 14 residues. Germline-derived CDR1 and CDR2 are SGHNT and YYREEE (reference sequence). The CDR3 loop reads CASSSPGQTPEQYF. Written as DNA, the CDR3 is TGTGCCAGCAGCTCACCGGGACAAACCCCGGAACAGTACTTC.

The CDR3 region is CASHPGPEGSPLHF. The CDR3 DNA reads as TGTGCCAGCCACCCCGGTCCCGAGGGGTCACCCCTCCACTTT. The rearrangement links TRBV19 to TRBJ1-6; D is perhaps TRBD1 (5 bases). The V end lost 9 bases, the J end lost 10 bases, and 19 bases lay between the germline ends. Germline V gene data show CDR1 as LNHDA and CDR2 as SQIVND (reference sequence). The CDR3 consists of 14 residues.

This chain connects TRBV27 to TRBJ2-7; 14 bases fit TRBD2. Unmatched junction bases numbered 8, after V lost 5 bases and J lost 2 bases. The germline gives CDR1 MNHEY, CDR2 SMNVEV (reference sequence). The CDR3 runs to 17 residues. CDR3 region: CASSQRTSGRPTYEQYF. Here the CDR3 DNA reads TGTGCCAGCAGTCAAAGGACTAGCGGGAGGCCTACCTACGAGCAGTACTTC.

This clone was seen a handful of times. The chain uses TRBV6-6 and TRBJ1-2; D uncertain. In germline, CDR1 is MNHNY, CDR2 SVGAGI (reference sequence). This CDR3 comprises 11 residues. Trimming removed 7 bases from V and 4 bases from J, with 7 bases in between. As DNA, the CDR3 is TGTGCCAGCACCCCAGGCTATGGCTACACCTTC. It is translated as CASTPGYGYTF.

The J gene is TRBJ2-7, the V gene TRBV27, with D tentatively TRBD2 (6 bases). V shed 3 bases and J shed 3 bases, with 9 bases lying between them. The CDR3 has 13 residues. Germline assignment: CDR1 MNHEY and CDR2 SMNVEV (reference sequence). CDR3 loop: CASSLSSDYEQYF. The CDR3 region has the DNA TGTGCCAGCAGTTTGTCTAGCGACTACGAGCAGTACTTC.

The chain's CDR3 is CASSRRRDANYGYTF. As DNA, the CDR3 is TGTGCCAGCAGCCGCCGCAGGGACGCTAACTATGGCTACACCTTC. The chain employs TRBV7-9 and TRBJ1-2, with D possibly being TRBD1 (5 bases). Trimming removed 5 bases from V and 0 bases from J, with 13 bases in between. Germline lookup yields CDR1 SEHNR and CDR2 FQNEAQ (reference sequence). The CDR3 has 15 amino acids.

This chain links TRBV11-2 with TRBJ1-5, with D possibly matching TRBD1 (6 bases). The CDR3 runs to 12 residues. Trimming cost V 4 bases and J 9 bases, with 10 bases left between them. The germline CDR1 and CDR2 sequences are SGHAT and FQNNGV. CDR3 region: CASSSLRGPQHF. DNA of the CDR3: TGTGCCAGCAGCTCGCTCAGGGGGCCCCAGCATTTT.

The V and J genes are TRBV5-5 and TRBJ1-2; 7 nucleotides agree with TRBD1. Germline CDR1 reads SGHKS; CDR2 reads YYEKEE (reference sequence). The V gene end was trimmed by 0 bases and the J gene end by 3 bases; junction bases not matched to a gene: 5. The CDR3 consists of 15 residues. The CDR3 DNA reads TGTGCCAGCAGCTTGGCCACAGGGGTTGACTATGGCTACACCTTC. This sequence encodes CASSLATGVDYGYTF.

The chain recombines TRBV18 with TRBJ2-5, with D perhaps TRBD2 (6 bases). Germline CDR1 is KGHSH and CDR2 is LQKENI. Between the trimmed V and J ends, which lost 2 bases and 3 bases, there was a span of 10 bases. The CDR3 is made up of 14 amino acids. The CDR3 coding sequence is TGTGCCAGCTCACCAGGTGGGGGGAAAGAGACCCAGTACTTC. Amino acids: CASSPGGGKETQYF.

The chain is built from TRBV27 and TRBJ2-7; the match to TRBD2 covers 9 bases. This CDR3 comprises 14 residues. CDR1 and CDR2 (germline): MNHEY, SMNVEV (reference sequence). V lost 6 bases and J lost 0; bases outside the gene matches: 3. For the CDR3, the DNA is TGTGCCAGCAGCCGTAGCGGGAGCTCCTACGAGCAGTACTTC. Amino acids: CASSRSGSSYEQYF.

This clone was seen only once. This chain uses TRBV4-3 with TRBJ2-7; no definite D call. Germline loops: CDR1 LGHNA, CDR2 YSLEER. The V gene lost 0 bases and the J gene lost 3 bases, with 12 bases spanning the gap. This CDR3 contains 15 residues. The CDR3 nucleotides are TGCGCCAGCAGCCAAGATCGGCTAGACAACTACGAGCAGTACTTC. Protein product: CASSQDRLDNYEQYF.

Notes on this clone: Within the sample, other DNA sequences also encode this same CDR3. The chain links TRBV2 to TRBJ2-5; TRBD1 is a possible D gene (5 bases). Germline loops: CDR1 SNHLY, CDR2 FYNNEI. This CDR3 contains 13 residues. The V gene lost 3 bases and the J gene lost 0 bases, with 5 bases spanning the gap. The CDR3 DNA follows: TGTGCCAGCAGTGACAGGGACCAAGAGACCCAGTACTTC. Translation gives CASSDRDQETQYF.

This rearrangement joins TRBV6-5 to TRBJ1-2; weak D call: TRBD1 (5 bases). CDR1 is MNHEY, CDR2 SVGAGI, per germline. The CDR3 extends over 13 amino acids. V lost 6 bases to trimming and J lost 3 bases, with 11 bases between them. CDR3 amino acids: CASSPGTDYGYTF. CDR3 sequence (DNA): TGTGCCAGCAGCCCCGGGACGGACTATGGCTACACCTTC.

The chain is built from TRBV5-1 and TRBJ1-2, with TRBD1 matching over 9 bases. This CDR3 contains 14 residues. CDR1 is SGHRS and CDR2 is YFSETQ in the germline V gene. Germline trimming cut 1 base from V and 4 bases from J; bases unmatched to any gene: 2. In nucleotides, the CDR3 is TGCGCCAGCAGCTTGACAGGGGGCGGCTATGGCTACACCTTC. Translation: CASSLTGGGYGYTF.

The rearrangement links TRBV11-2 to TRBJ2-1; tentative D call: TRBD2 (5 bases). CDR3 length: 14 amino acids. V was trimmed by 1 base and J by 2 bases, leaving 6 bases between them. Germline CDR1 is SGHAT and CDR2 is FQNNGV. DNA of the CDR3: TGTGCCAGCAGCTTAGGAGGGACCTACAATGAGCAGTTCTTC. It specifies CASSLGGTYNEQFF.

The chain carries TRBV30 and TRBJ1-3; no firm D call. The CDR3 spans 13 residues. The germline V and J ends were trimmed by 6 bases and 0 bases, with 9 bases remaining between them. Germline assignment: CDR1 GTSNPN and CDR2 SVGIG (reference sequence). CDR3 sequence (DNA): TGTGCCTGCGGGAAGAGCTCTGGAAACACCATATATTTT. This codes for CACGKSSGNTIYF.